This entry lists 4 T cell receptor beta chains sequenced from one sample in a study of T cells expressing NK-cell markers. After re-calling the 5' RACE reads, TCRdb lists one entry per CDR3 protein, DNA absent. The sample table sets out about 430,000 distinct CDR3 sequences. Sample: blood T cells: a sorted CD56 or NKG2C T cell subset, CD4+ or CD8+ T cells, or bulk PBMC T cells (not recorded which). Receptors originate from a woman between 50 and 59 years old in good health.

The genes are TRBV5-1 and TRBJ2-1. The CDR3 spans 15 residues. The germline gives CDR1 SGHRS, CDR2 YFSETQ. CDR3 sequence reads: CASSLSRVNKGEQFF. The entire variable domain, with the rest obtained from reference TRBV5-1 and TRBJ2-1, is as follows: KAGVTQTPRYLIKTRGQQVTLSCSPISGHRSVSWYQQTPGQGLQFLFEYFSETQRNKGNFPGRFSGRQFSNSRSEMNVSTLELGDSALYLCASSLSRVNKGEQFFGPGTRLTVL.

V usage is TRBV28 and J usage is TRBJ2-2. This CDR3 is built from 14 residues. Per the germline V gene, CDR1 is MDHEN and CDR2 is SYDVKM. This CDR3 reads CASSLMWATGELFF. Full variable domain (missing parts from reference TRBV28 and TRBJ2-2): DVKVTQSSRYLVKRTGEKVFLECVQDMDHENMFWYRQDPGLGLRLIYFSYDVKMKEKGDIPEGYSVSREKKERFSLILESASTNQTSMYLCASSLMWATGELFFGEGSRLTVL.

The rearrangement links TRBV20-1 to TRBJ2-2; TCRdb's assignment of TRBD2 cannot be checked, as there is no DNA. This CDR3 region has 15 residues. The germline CDR1 and CDR2 sequences are DFQATT and SNEGSKA (reference sequence). The CDR3 loop reads CSAAPSGRIAGELFF.

The chain carries TRBV9 and TRBJ2-1; the TRBD1 assignment by TCRdb is unverifiable without DNA. The CDR3 contains 13 residues. Germline CDR1 reads SGDLS; CDR2 reads YYNGEE. CDR3 residues: CASSVEGGTGQFF.